This record looks at one T cell receptor beta chain sequence and its context. Its cognate antigen is unknown. The sample is drawn from a study of post-analysis software for immune sequencing data. Study outcomes and limitations: The study found TRBV5-6, TRBV5-1 and TRBV20-1 among five or six TRBV segments more frequent in patients than controls. Among multiple sclerosis patients, normalized Chao1 diversity was significantly below that of controls.

The junction had 13 bases not matched to a gene; V was cut back by 7 bases and J by 4 bases. This CDR3 is 16 amino acids long. The TCR beta cDNA libraries contained unique molecular identifiers. MiXCR, applied by TCRdb to the PCR reads, yields one record per CDR3 protein. The sample holds hundreds of thousands of distinct CDR3 sequences, roughly 58% seen once. The specimen was blood. This sequence was found in a girl between 10 and 17 years old with multiple sclerosis. This chain uses TRBV12-3 or TRBV12-4 with TRBJ2-5; 9 bases match TRBD1. The CDR3, as DNA: TGTGCCAGCATCGAAGGAGGACAGGGGACGGTAGAGACCCAGTACTTC. Translating gives CASIEGGQGTVETQYF.